This T cell receptor beta chain stems from a study of T-cell reconstitution after alpha-beta-depleted transplantation in children. This clonotype was detected many times. The CDR3 runs 14 residues. Germline values: CDR1 SGHKS, CDR2 YYEKEE (reference sequence). The ends were cut back, 3 bases at V and 0 bases at J, with 7 bases in the middle. This sample's TCRbeta library carried unique molecular identifier barcodes. TCRdb reprocessed the PCR reads via MiXCR and lists one record per CDR3 protein. The sample records around 500,000 distinct CDR3 sequences, roughly an eighth being singletons. The specimen was PBMCs from the stem cell graft donor, collected from the stem cell graft. This chain connects TRBV5-5 to TRBJ1-5; no clear D gene. The clonotype was recovered from a human donor who donated a stem cell graft to a child with combined immunodeficiency. The DNA of the CDR3 is TGTGCCAGCAGCTCTTGGGGTAGCAATCAGCCCCAGCATTTT. The encoded protein is CASSSWGSNQPQHF.